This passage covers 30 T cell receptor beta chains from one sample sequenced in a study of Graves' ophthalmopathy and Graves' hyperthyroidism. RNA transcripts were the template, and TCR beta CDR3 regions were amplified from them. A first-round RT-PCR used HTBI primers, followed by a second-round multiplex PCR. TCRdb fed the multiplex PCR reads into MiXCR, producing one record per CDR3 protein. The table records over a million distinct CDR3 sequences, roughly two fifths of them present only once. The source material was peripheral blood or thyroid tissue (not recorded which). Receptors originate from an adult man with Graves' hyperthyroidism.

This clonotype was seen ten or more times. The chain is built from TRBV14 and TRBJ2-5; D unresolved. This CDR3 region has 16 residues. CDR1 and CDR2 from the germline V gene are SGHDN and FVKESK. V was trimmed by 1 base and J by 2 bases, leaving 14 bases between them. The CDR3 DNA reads TGTGCCAGCAGCCAAGGGAAGGGTTTTTGGCAAGAGACCCAGTACTTC. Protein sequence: CASSQGKGFWQETQYF.

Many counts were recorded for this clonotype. CDR3 coding DNA: TGTGCCATCAGTGACCGAAAGACAGACACTGAAGCTTTCTTT. Amino acids: CAISDRKTDTEAFF. The genes are TRBV10-3 and TRBJ1-1, with a tentative D call TRBD1 (5 bases). This CDR3 is built from 14 residues. V dropped 3 bases and J dropped 3 bases, with 11 bases sitting between them. CDR1 ENHRY and CDR2 SYGVKD come from the germline V gene.

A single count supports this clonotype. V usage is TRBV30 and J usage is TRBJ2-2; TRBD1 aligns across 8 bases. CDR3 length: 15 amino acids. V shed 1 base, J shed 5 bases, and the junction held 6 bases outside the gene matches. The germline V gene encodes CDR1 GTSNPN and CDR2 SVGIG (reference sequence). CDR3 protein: CAWSGDRGGTGELFF. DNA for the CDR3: TGTGCCTGGAGTGGAGACAGGGGCGGAACCGGGGAGCTGTTTTTT.

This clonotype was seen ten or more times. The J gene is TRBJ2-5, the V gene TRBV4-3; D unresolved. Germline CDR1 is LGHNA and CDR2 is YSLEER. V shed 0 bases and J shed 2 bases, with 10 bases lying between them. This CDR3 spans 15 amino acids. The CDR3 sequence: CASSQDAAEQETQYF. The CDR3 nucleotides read TGCGCCAGCAGCCAAGATGCGGCAGAACAAGAGACCCAGTACTTC.

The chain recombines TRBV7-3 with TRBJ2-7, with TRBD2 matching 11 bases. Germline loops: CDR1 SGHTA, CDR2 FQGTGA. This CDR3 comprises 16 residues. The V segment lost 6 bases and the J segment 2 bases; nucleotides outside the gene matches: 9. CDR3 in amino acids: CASSWSGTSGTYEQYF. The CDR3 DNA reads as TGTGCCAGCAGTTGGTCCGGGACTAGCGGTACCTACGAGCAGTACTTC.

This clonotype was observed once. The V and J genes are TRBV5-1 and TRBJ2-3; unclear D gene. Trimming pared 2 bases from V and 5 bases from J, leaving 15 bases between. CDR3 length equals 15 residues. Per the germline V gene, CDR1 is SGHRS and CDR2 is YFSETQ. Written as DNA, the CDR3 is TGCGCCAGCAGCTTTGGCGTCCTCTTGGAAGATACGCAGTATTTT. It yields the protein CASSFGVLLEDTQYF.

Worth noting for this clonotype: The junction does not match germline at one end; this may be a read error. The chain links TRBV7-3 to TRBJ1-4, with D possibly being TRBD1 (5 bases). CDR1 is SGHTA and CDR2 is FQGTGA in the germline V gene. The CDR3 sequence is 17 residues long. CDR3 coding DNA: TGCGCCAGCAGCCAAGTTTTAGGAGCGGGACGGAATGAAAAACTGTTTTTT. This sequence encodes CASSQVLGAGRNEKLFF.

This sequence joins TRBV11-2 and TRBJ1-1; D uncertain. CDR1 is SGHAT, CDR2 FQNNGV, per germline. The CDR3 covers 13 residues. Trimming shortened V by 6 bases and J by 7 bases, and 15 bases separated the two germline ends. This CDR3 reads CASSKGLTLEAFF. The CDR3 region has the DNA TGTGCCAGCAGTAAAGGGCTAACACTTGAAGCTTTCTTT.

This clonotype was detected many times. The CDR3 DNA reads as TGTGCCAGCAGCTTAGCAGGGAACAATTCACCCCTCCACTTT. This sequence encodes CASSLAGNNSPLHF. V is TRBV13 and J is TRBJ1-6; a possible D gene is TRBD1 (5 bases). Germline V gene lookup returns CDR1 PRHDT and CDR2 FYEKMQ (reference sequence). Trimming cost V 1 base and J 7 bases, with 8 bases left between them. The CDR3 totals 14 residues.

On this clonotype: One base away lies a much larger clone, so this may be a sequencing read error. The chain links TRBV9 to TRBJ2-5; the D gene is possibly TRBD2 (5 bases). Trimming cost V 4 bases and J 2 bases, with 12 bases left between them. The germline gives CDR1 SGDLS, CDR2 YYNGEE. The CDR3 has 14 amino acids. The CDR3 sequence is CASSNLDWQETQYF. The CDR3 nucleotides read TGTGCCAGCAGCAACCTGGACTGGCAAGAGACCCAGTACTTC.

The CDR3, as DNA: TGTGCCATCACCGAGGACGGGGGCCGGAACACCGGGGAGCTGTTTTTT. Amino acid sequence: CAITEDGGRNTGELFF. The chain is built from TRBV10-3 and TRBJ2-2; D may match TRBD1 or TRBD2 (6 bases each). The CDR3 runs to 16 residues. The ends were cut back, 7 bases at V and 1 base at J, with 16 bases in the middle. Looked up from germline, CDR1 is ENHRY and CDR2 is SYGVKD.

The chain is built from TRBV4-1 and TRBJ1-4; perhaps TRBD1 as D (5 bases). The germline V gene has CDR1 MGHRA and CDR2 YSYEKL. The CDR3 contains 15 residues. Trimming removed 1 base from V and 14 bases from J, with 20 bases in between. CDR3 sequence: CASSQGLSEGVFLFF. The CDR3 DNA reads TGCGCCAGCAGCCAAGGGTTGTCCGAAGGGGTTTTCCTGTTTTTT.

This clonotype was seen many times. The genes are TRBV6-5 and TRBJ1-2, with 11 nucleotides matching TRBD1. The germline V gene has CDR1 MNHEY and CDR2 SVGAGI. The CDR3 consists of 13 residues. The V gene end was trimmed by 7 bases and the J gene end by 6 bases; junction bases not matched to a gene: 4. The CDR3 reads CASKGTGGHGYTF. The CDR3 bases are TGTGCCAGCAAGGGGACAGGGGGACATGGCTACACCTTC.

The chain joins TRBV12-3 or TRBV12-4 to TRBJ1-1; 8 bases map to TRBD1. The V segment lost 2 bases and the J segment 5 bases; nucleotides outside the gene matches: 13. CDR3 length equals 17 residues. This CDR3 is CASSLLGQGAQKTEAFF. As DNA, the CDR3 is TGTGCCAGCAGTTTACTCGGCCAGGGGGCGCAGAAAACTGAAGCTTTCTTT.

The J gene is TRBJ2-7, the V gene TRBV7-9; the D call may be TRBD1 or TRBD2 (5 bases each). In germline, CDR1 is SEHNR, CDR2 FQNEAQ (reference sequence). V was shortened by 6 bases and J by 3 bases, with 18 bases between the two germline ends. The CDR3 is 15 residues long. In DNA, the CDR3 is TGTGCCAGCAGTTTGGGGGACGGAATTGACTACGAGCAGTACTTC. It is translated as CASSLGDGIDYEQYF.

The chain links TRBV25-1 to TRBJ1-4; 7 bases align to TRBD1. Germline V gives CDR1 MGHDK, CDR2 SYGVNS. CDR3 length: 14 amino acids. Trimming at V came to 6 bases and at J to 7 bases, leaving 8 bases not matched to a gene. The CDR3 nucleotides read TGTGCCAGCAGGGAACCGGGACAGATTGAAAAACTGTTTTTT. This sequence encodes CASREPGQIEKLFF. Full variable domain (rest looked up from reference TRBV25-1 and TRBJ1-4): EADIYQTPRYLVIGTGKKITLECSQTMGHDKMYWYQQDPGMELHLIHYSYGVNSTEKGDLSSESTVSRIRTEHFPLTLESARPSHTSQYLCASREPGQIEKLFFGSGTQLSVL.

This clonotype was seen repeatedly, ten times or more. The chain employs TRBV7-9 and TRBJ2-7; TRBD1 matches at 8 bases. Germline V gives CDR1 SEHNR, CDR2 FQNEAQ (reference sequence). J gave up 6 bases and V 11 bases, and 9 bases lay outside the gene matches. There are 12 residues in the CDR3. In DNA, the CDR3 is TGTGCCTCACGTCAGGGGGCTGGCGAGCAGTACTTC. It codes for CASRQGAGEQYF.

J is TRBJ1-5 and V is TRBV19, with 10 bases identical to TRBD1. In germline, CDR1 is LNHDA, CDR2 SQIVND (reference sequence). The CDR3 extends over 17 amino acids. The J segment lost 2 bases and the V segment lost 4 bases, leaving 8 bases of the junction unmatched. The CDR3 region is CASSTDRGQWGNQPQHF. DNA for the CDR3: TGTGCCAGTAGTACCGACAGGGGGCAGTGGGGCAATCAGCCCCAGCATTTT. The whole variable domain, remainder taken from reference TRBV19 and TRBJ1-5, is DGGITQSPKYLFRKEGQNVTLSCEQNLNHDAMYWYRQDPGQGLRLIYYSQIVNDFQKGDIAEGYSVSREKKESFPLTVTSAQKNPTAFYLCASSTDRGQWGNQPQHFGDGTRLSIL.

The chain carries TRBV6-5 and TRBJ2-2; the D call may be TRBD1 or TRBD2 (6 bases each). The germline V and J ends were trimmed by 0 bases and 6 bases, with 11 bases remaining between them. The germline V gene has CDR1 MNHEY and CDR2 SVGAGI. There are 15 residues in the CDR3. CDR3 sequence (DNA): TGTGCCAGCAGTTACTCTTTCGGGGGCTCCGGGGAGCTGTTTTTT. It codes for CASSYSFGGSGELFF.

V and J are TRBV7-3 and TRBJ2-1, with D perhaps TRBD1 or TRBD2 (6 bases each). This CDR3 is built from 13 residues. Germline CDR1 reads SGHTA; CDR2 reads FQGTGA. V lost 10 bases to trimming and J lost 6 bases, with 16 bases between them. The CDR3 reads CAKTTGAGNEQFF. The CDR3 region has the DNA TGTGCCAAGACGACGGGGGCGGGCAATGAGCAGTTCTTC.

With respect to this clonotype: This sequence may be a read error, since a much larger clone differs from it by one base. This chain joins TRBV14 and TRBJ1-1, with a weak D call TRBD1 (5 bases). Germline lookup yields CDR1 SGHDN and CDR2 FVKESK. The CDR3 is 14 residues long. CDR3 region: CACSLGGLHTEAFF. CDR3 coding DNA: TGTGCCTGCAGCCTCGGGGGATTGCACACTGAAGCTTTCTTT.

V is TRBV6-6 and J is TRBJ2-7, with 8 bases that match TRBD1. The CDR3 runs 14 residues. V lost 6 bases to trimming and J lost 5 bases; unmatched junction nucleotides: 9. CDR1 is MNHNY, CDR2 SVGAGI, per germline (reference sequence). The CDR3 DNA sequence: TGTGCCAGCAGCCGGAACGGACAGGGTAACGAGCAGTACTTC. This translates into CASSRNGQGNEQYF.

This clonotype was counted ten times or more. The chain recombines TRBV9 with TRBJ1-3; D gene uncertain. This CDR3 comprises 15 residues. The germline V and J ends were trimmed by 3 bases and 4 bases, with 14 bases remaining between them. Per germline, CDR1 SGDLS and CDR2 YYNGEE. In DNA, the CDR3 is TGTGCCAGCAGCGAGTCCATGGTTTCAGGAAACACCATATATTTT. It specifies CASSESMVSGNTIYF.

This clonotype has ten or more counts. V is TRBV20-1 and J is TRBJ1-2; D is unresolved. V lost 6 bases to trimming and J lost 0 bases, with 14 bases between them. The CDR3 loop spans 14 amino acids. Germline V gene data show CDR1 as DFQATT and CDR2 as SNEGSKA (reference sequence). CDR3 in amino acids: CSAEWAETNYGYTF. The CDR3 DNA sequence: TGCAGTGCCGAATGGGCAGAAACTAACTATGGCTACACCTTC.

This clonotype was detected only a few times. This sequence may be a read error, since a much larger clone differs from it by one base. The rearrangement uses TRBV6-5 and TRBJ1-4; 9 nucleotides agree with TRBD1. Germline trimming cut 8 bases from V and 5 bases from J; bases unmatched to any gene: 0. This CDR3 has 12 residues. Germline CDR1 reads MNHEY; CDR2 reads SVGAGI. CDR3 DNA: TGTGCCAGCGGACAGGGGAATGAAAAACTGTTTTTT. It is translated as CASGQGNEKLFF.

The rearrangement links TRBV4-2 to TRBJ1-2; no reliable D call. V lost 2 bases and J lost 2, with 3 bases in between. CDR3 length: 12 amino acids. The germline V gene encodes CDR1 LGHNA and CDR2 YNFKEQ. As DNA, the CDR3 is TGTGCCAGCAGCCAAATGAACTATGGCTACACCTTC. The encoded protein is CASSQMNYGYTF.

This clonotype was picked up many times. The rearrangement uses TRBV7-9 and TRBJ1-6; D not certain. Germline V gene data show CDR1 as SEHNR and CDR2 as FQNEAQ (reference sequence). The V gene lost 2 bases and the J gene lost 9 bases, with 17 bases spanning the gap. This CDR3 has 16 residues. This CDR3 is CASSLTGGLMSSPLHF. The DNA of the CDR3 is TGTGCCAGCAGCTTAACCGGAGGGCTTATGTCTTCACCCCTCCACTTT. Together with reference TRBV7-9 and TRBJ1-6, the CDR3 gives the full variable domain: DTGVSQNPRHKITKRGQNVTFRCDPISEHNRLYWYRQTLGQGPEFLTYFQNEAQLEKSRLLSDRFSAERPKGSFSTLEIQRTEQGDSAMYLCASSLTGGLMSSPLHFGNGTRLTVT.

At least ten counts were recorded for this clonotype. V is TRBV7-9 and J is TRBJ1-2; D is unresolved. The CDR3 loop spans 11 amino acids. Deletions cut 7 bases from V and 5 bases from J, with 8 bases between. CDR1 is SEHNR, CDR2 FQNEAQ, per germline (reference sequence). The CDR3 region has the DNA TGTGCCAGCACTTCCGTATATGGCTACACCTTC. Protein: CASTSVYGYTF. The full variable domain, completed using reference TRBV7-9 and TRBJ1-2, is DTGVSQNPRHKITKRGQNVTFRCDPISEHNRLYWYRQTLGQGPEFLTYFQNEAQLEKSRLLSDRFSAERPKGSFSTLEIQRTEQGDSAMYLCASTSVYGYTFGSGTRLTVV.

Here the CDR3 DNA reads TGTGCCAGCAACCCCACAGGGGGTGGCAATCAGCCCCAGCATTTT. Translation: CASNPTGGGNQPQHF. This chain joins TRBV6-2 or TRBV6-3 and TRBJ1-5; 8 bases fit TRBD1. The CDR3 runs to 15 residues. Germline CDR1 MNHEY, CDR2 SVGEGT. Trimming took 7 bases from V and 2 from J; bases not matched to a gene: 7.

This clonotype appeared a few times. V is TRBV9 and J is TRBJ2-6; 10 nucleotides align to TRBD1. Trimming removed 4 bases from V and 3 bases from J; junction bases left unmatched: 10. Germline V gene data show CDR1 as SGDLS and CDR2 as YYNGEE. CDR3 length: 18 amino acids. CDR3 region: CASSSQTGGAGGANVLTF. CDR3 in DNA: TGTGCCAGCAGCTCCCAGACAGGGGGCGCGGGTGGGGCCAACGTCCTGACTTTC. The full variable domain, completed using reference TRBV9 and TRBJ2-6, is DSGVTQTPKHLITATGQRVTLRCSPRSGDLSVYWYQQSLDQGLQFLIQYYNGEERAKGNILERFSAQQFPDLHSELNLSSLELGDSALYFCASSSQTGGAGGANVLTFGAGSRLTVL.